One TCR beta chain is described in this entry. Its antigen is unknown. The CDR3 spans 16 residues. Trimming cost V 5 bases and J 0 bases; bases outside gene matches: 4. The germline gives CDR1 LNHDA, CDR2 SQIVND (reference sequence). Vbeta (60) and Jbeta (13) primers were used in the PCR. Produced via immunoSEQ multiplex PCR; TCRdb's table is partial and in-frame only. The table shows 150,000 or so clones, with over 70% occurring only once. These data are taken from a study of cytomegalovirus exposure and HLA in healthy donors. General study findings and limits: TCR beta sequences reportedly predicted most subjects' HLA-A and HLA-B alleles accurately. According to a later analysis, donors in an Asian-associated ancestry cluster reportedly had fewer N-insertions than the approximately 730-donor mean.

Source material: PBMCs. The receptor was derived from a woman in her forties or fifties in good health and CMV-seropositive. V and J are TRBV19 and TRBJ1-5; 10 bases line up with TRBD1. The CDR3 DNA reads as TGTGCCAGTAGTCAGGACAGGGGGTTTAGCAATCAGCCCCAGCATTTT. Amino acid sequence: CASSQDRGFSNQPQHF.